A single sample gave rise to the 13 T cell receptor beta chains below, sequenced in a study of blood T cell repertoires in COVID-19. Profiling relied on immunoSEQ multiplex PCR, and the TCRdb table lists in-frame clones only, not all of them. Here the sample spans 200,000 to 250,000 clones, over 75% being singletons. Sequenced input: peripheral blood. The receptors here all came from a human donor in a cohort sampled during active COVID-19.

J is TRBJ2-3 and V is TRBV9; D unclear. The CDR3 loop spans 14 amino acids. V lost 0 bases and J 2 bases, leaving 7 bases between the germline ends. Germline CDR1 is SGDLS and CDR2 is YYNGEE. Written as DNA, the CDR3 is TGTGCCAGCAGCGTAGATAGCTACACAGATACGCAGTATTTT. Its protein is CASSVDSYTDTQYF.

The chain recombines TRBV27 with TRBJ1-4, with a weak D call TRBD1 (6 bases). This CDR3 has 14 residues. With 6 bases removed from V and 8 bases from J, the gap between germline ends came to 16 bases. Germline V gene lookup returns CDR1 MNHEY and CDR2 SMNVEV (reference sequence). The CDR3 reads CASRPGPQGEKLFF. The CDR3 nucleotides are TGTGCCAGCAGGCCGGGGCCCCAGGGGGAAAAACTGTTTTTT.

This clone was counted many times. The chain employs TRBV18 and TRBJ1-6, with D possibly matching TRBD1 (6 bases). The CDR3 extends over 18 amino acids. V lost 5 bases, J lost 0 bases, and 17 bases lay in between. Germline CDR1 reads KGHSH; CDR2 reads LQKENI. Here the CDR3 DNA reads TGTGCCAGCTCAAAGACAGGACCCCAAAGCTCCTATAATTCACCCCTCCACTTT. Translation gives CASSKTGPQSSYNSPLHF.

CDR3 sequence reads: CASSVEGTSGYNEQFF. DNA of the CDR3: TGTGCCAGCAGCGTAGAGGGGACTAGCGGTTACAATGAGCAGTTCTTC. This chain uses TRBV9 with TRBJ2-1; 11 bases are a match to TRBD2. CDR1 and CDR2 from the germline V gene are SGDLS and YYNGEE. CDR3 size: 16 residues. V lost 0 bases and J lost 4; bases outside the gene matches: 3.

The J gene is TRBJ2-3, the V gene TRBV5-4; unclear D gene. CDR1 is SGHNT, CDR2 YYREEE, per germline (reference sequence). The CDR3 spans 14 residues. V was trimmed by 4 bases and J by 1 base, leaving 10 bases between them. The DNA for the CDR3 is TGTGCCAGCAGCCCTCCCACAGGCACAGATACGCAGTATTTT. The encoded protein is CASSPPTGTDTQYF.

This rearrangement joins TRBV7-2 to TRBJ2-2; 7 bases are a match to TRBD2. The J segment lost 1 base and the V segment lost 4 bases, leaving 6 bases of the junction unmatched. The CDR3 is 16 amino acids. Germline V gene lookup returns CDR1 SGHTA and CDR2 FQGNSA. The CDR3 region has the DNA TGTGCCAGCAGCTCCTCGGGACTACTGAACACCGGGGAGCTGTTTTTT. Protein product: CASSSSGLLNTGELFF.

In this sample, this clone turned up once. The genes are TRBV19 and TRBJ1-2; TRBD1 matches at 7 bases. The V segment lost 7 bases and the J segment 8 bases; nucleotides outside the gene matches: 10. Germline CDR1 is LNHDA and CDR2 is SQIVND (reference sequence). The CDR3 extends over 13 amino acids. In nucleotides, the CDR3 is TGTGCCAGTACCAAGGACAGGCCTCTCGGCTACACCTTC. Its translation: CASTKDRPLGYTF.

V usage is TRBV4-3 and J usage is TRBJ1-4; the match to TRBD1 covers 8 bases. CDR1 and CDR2 from the germline V gene are LGHNA and YSLEER. V lost 2 bases and J lost 10; bases outside the gene matches: 12. This CDR3 is built from 16 residues. CDR3 amino acids: CASSQSQGDRTGKLFF. As DNA, the CDR3 is TGCGCCAGCAGCCAATCCCAAGGGGACAGGACGGGAAAACTGTTTTTT.

V gene TRBV4-3 combines with J gene TRBJ2-5; 8 bases map to TRBD2. This CDR3 spans 18 amino acids. Trimming cost V 2 bases and J 4 bases; bases outside gene matches: 15. Germline assignment: CDR1 LGHNA and CDR2 YSLEER. The CDR3 reads CASSQSGGGFGFGETQYF. CDR3 nucleotide sequence: TGCGCCAGCAGCCAAAGCGGGGGTGGGTTTGGTTTTGGAGAGACCCAGTACTTC.

Many counts were recorded for this clone. The V call is TRBV3-1 (or the pseudogene TRBV3-2), the J call TRBJ2-7; the match to TRBD2 covers 9 bases. V shed 0 bases, J shed 3 bases, and the junction held 18 bases outside the gene matches. The CDR3 loop spans 20 amino acids. Germline CDR1 is LGHDT and CDR2 is YNNKEL (reference sequence). The CDR3 nucleotides are TGTGCCAGCAGCCAAGATCAGGGTAGCGGGGGAGGGGGTAGGCTCTACGAGCAGTACTTC. Its translation is CASSQDQGSGGGGRLYEQYF.

This sequence joins TRBV7-2 and TRBJ1-4, with no clear D. Germline loops: CDR1 SGHTA, CDR2 FQGNSA. V shed 5 bases and J shed 0 bases, with 7 bases lying between them. The CDR3 totals 14 residues. The CDR3 loop is CASSPGTTNEKLFF. Here the CDR3 DNA reads TGTGCCAGCAGCCCCGGGACAACTAATGAAAAACTGTTTTTT.

The CDR3 sequence: CASSYGDRGVNQPQHF. In nucleotides, the CDR3 is TGTGCCAGCAGTTACGGGGACAGGGGGGTCAATCAGCCCCAGCATTTT. The chain is built from TRBV6-2 or TRBV6-3 and TRBJ1-5, with 11 positions matching TRBD1. This CDR3 region has 16 residues. Looked up from germline, CDR1 is MNHEY and CDR2 is SVGEGT. V trimming: 2 bases; J trimming: 3 bases; junction bases outside the gene matches: 3.

This chain uses TRBV2 with TRBJ2-1, with 7 bases matching TRBD2. Germline V CDR1 and CDR2: SNHLY, FYNNEI. J was trimmed by 3 bases and V by 7 bases; bases with no gene match: 3. This CDR3 comprises 13 residues. This CDR3 reads CASISGVYNEQFF. CDR3 coding DNA: TGTGCCAGCATCAGCGGGGTCTACAATGAGCAGTTCTTC.